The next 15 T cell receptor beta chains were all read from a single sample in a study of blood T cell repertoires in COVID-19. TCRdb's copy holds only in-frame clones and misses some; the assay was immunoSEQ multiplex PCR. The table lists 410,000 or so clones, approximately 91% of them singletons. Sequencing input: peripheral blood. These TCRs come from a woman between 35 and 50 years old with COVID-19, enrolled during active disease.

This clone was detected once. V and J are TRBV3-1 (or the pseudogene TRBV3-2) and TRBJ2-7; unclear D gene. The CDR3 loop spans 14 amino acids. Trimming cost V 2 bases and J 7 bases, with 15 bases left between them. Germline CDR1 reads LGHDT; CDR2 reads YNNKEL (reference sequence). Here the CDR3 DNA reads TGTGCCAGCAGCCAACCGTCGGAGCGCCATGAGCAGTACTTC. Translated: CASSQPSERHEQYF.

Written as DNA, the CDR3 is TGTGCCAGCAGCCTCTCGGGACAGGTCTACGAGCAGTACTTC. It is translated as CASSLSGQVYEQYF. The chain links TRBV4-2 to TRBJ2-7; 8 bases match TRBD1. Germline V gene sequence: CDR1 LGHNA, CDR2 YNFKEQ. The CDR3 contains 14 residues. V was pared by 4 bases and J by 3 bases, with 5 bases of the junction left unmatched.

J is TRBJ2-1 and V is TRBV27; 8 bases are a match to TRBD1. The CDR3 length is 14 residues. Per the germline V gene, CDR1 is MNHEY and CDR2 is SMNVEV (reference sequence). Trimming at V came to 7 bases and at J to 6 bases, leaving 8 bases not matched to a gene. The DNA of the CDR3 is TGTGCCAGCATGACAGGGGCCGGGGGCAATGAGCAGTTCTTC. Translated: CASMTGAGGNEQFF.

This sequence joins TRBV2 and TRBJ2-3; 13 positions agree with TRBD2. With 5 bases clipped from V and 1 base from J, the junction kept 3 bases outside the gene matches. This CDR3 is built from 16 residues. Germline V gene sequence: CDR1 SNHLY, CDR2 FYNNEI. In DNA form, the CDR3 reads TGTGCCAGCAGTACCGGACTAGCGGGAGGCACAGATACGCAGTATTTT. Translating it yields CASSTGLAGGTDTQYF.

CDR3 DNA sequence: TGTGCCAGCACCCTTAATCAGGGTATCACTGAAGCTTTCTTT. It specifies CASTLNQGITEAFF. This sequence joins TRBV6-6 and TRBJ1-1; possibly TRBD1 for D (5 bases). Germline V gene sequence: CDR1 MNHNY, CDR2 SVGAGI (reference sequence). V dropped 7 bases and J dropped 4 bases, with 16 bases sitting between them. This CDR3 is 14 amino acids long.

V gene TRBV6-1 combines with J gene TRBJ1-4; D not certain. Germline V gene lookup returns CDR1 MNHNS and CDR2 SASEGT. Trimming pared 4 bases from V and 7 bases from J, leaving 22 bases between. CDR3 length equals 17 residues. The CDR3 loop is CASSALGGRAIGEKLFF. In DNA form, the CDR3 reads TGTGCCAGCAGTGCCCTGGGAGGAAGGGCGATCGGTGAAAAACTGTTTTTT.

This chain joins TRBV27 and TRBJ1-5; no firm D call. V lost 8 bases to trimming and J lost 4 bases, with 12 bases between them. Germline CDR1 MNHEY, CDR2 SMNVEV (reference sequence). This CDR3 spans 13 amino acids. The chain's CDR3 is CASRRDKNQPQHF. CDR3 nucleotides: TGTGCCAGCCGACGAGACAAGAATCAGCCCCAGCATTTT.

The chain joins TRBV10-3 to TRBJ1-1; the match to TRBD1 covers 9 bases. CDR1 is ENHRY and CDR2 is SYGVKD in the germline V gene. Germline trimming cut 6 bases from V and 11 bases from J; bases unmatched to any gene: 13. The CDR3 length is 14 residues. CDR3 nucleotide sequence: TGTGCCATCAGGGAGGGACAGGGTCCGTCATCGGCTTTCTTT. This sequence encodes CAIREGQGPSSAFF.

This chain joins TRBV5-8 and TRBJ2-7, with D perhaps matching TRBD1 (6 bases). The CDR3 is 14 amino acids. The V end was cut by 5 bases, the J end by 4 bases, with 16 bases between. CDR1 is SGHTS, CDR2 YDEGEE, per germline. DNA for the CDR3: TGTGCCAGCAGTTTTACCCCCGGGACATACGAGCAGTACTTC. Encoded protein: CASSFTPGTYEQYF.

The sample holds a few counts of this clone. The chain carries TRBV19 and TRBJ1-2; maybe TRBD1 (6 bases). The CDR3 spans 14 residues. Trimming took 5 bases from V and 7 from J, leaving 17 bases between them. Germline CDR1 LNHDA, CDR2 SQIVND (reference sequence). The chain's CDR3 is CASSGPHTGPGYTF. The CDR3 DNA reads TGTGCCAGTAGTGGGCCCCATACAGGGCCTGGCTACACCTTC.

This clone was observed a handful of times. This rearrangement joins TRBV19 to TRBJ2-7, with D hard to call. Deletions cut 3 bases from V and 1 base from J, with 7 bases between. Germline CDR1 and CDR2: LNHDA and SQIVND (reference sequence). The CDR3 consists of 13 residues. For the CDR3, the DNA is TGTGCCAGTAGTATTCTGGCTTCCTACGAGCAGTACTTC. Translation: CASSILASYEQYF.

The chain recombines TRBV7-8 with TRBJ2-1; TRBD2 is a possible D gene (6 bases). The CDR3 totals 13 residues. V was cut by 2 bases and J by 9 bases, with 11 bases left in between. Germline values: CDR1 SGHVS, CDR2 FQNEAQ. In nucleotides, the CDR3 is TGTGCCAGCAGCTTATCGGGAGCTGCTGAGCAGTTCTTC. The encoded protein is CASSLSGAAEQFF.

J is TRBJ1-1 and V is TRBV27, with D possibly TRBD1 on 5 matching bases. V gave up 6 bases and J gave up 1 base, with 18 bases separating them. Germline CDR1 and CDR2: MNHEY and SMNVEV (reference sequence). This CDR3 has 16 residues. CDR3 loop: CASSPRRQGTNTEAFF. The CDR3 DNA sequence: TGTGCCAGCAGCCCCAGAAGGCAGGGAACGAACACTGAAGCTTTCTTT.

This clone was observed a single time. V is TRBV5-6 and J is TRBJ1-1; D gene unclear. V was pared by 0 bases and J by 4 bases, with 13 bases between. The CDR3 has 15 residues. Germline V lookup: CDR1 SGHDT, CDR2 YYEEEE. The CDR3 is CASSLAAGIATEAFF. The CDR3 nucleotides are TGTGCCAGCAGCTTGGCCGCAGGTATTGCCACTGAAGCTTTCTTT.

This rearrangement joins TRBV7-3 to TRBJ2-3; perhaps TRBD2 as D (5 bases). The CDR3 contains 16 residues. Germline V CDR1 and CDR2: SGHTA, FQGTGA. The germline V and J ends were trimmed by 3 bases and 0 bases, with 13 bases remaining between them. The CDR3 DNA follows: TGTGCCAGCAGCTTGGGCGGGCCCCTTAGCACAGATACGCAGTATTTT. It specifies CASSLGGPLSTDTQYF.